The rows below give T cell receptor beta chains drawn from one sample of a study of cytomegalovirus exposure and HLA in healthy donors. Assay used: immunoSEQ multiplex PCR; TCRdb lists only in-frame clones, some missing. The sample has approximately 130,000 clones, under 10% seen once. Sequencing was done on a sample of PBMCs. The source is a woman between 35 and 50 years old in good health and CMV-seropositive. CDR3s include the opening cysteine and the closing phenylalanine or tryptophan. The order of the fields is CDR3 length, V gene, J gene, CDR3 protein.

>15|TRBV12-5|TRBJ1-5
CASGLGIQGNQPQHF
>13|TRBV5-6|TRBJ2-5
CASGLRGVETQYF
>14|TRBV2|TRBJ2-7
CATLEGDPGTVQYF
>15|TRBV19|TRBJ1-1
CASSPLPALNTEAFF
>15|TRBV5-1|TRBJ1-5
CASSLGQGSNQPQHF
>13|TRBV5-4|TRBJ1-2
CASSLELLYGYTF
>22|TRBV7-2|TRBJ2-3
CASSLARRGLAGGLTSTDTQYF
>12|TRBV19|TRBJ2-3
CASSYGEYTQYF
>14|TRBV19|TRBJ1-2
CASTLFWGAYGYTF
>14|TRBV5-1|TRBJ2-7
CASSSQPTSTKQYF
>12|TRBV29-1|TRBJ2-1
CSAPAGRDEQFF
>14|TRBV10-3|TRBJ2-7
CAIGPETGGYEQYF
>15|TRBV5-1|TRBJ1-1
CASSLAPGGDTEAFF
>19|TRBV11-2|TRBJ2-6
CASSHPRAGMLSGANVLTF
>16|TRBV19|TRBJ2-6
CASSPSRSSGANVLTF
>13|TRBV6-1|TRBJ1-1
CASAGQGSTEAFF
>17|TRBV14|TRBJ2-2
CASSQVPGRGISRELFF
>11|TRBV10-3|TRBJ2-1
CAISAGREQFF
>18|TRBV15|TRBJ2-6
CATSTLTGGYSGANVLTF